This T cell receptor (beta chain) stems from a study of regulatory and conventional T cells in breast cancer. A single record per CDR3 protein comes from TCRdb applying MiXCR to the PCR reads. Among 130 or so distinct CDR3 sequences listed, over 30% were seen once. By sample share, this clonotype is large. The CDR3 extends over 13 amino acids. Germline lookup yields CDR1 SGHTA and CDR2 FQGTGA. V was shortened by 1 base and J by 6 bases, with 10 bases between the two germline ends. The receptor comes from a female donor with breast cancer. Sequenced sample: regulatory T cells from blood. The chain employs TRBV7-3 and TRBJ2-7; D may be TRBD1 (6 bases). CDR3: CASSLRQGGEQYF. CDR3 coding DNA: TGTGCCAGCAGCTTAAGACAAGGGGGCGAGCAGTACTTC.